Listed here is a single T cell receptor (beta chain). The CDR3 runs 13 residues. Germline V gene sequence: CDR1 SGHNT, CDR2 YENEEA. V lost 1 base to trimming and J lost 5 bases, with 8 bases between them. This sample was included in a study of cytomegalovirus exposure and HLA in healthy donors. PCR was performed using 60 Vbeta and 13 Jbeta primers. The repertoire was sequenced with immunoSEQ multiplex PCR; TCRdb's copy has only in-frame clones and lacks some. This table holds some 140,000 clones, roughly three quarters found once. Sequencing was carried out using PBMCs. This chain links TRBV11-3 with TRBJ1-2, with D maybe TRBD1 (6 bases). This clonotype was sampled from a female donor in good health and CMV-seronegative. The CDR3 is CASSLGTEYGYTF. The DNA of the CDR3 is TGTGCCAGCAGCTTAGGGACAGAGTATGGCTACACCTTC.